These T cell receptor beta chains were read from a single sample in a study of cytomegalovirus exposure and HLA in healthy donors. Some clones are missing from TCRdb's copy, which holds only in-frame ones; the method was immunoSEQ multiplex PCR. This sample has about 95,000 clones, with about 80% found just once. Input material: PBMCs. The source of these receptors is a man aged 18 to 29 in good health and CMV-seropositive. The CDR3 runs from the conserved cysteine through the conserved F or W. The D gene is left open where the match is weak. Only some rows state a clone size, as once, few, many or a class for expanded clones.

few | TRBJ1-1 | TRBV5-3 | NA | CARSLDPGGNTEAFF | TGTGCCAGAAGCTTGGACCCCGGGGGGAACACTGAAGCTTTCTTT
few | TRBJ1-2 | TRBV5-6 | NA | CASSLDYAGGYTF | TGTGCCAGCAGCTTGGATTATGCCGGTGGCTACACCTTC
NA | TRBJ2-7 | TRBV5-4 | TRBD1 | CASSPRDRGYEQYF | TGTGCCAGCAGTCCCCGGGACAGGGGCTACGAGCAGTACTTC
NA | TRBJ1-5 | TRBV2 | NA | CASSDQGNFPNQPQHF | TGTGCCAGCAGTGATCAGGGCAACTTCCCCAATCAGCCCCAGCATTTT
once | TRBJ2-7 | TRBV2 | TRBD1 | CASSENYRDRTLYEQYF | TGTGCCAGCAGTGAAAACTACCGGGACAGGACCCTCTACGAGCAGTACTTC
NA | TRBJ2-5 | TRBV5-4 | TRBD1 | CASSDKVSTGVAWETQYF | TGTGCCAGCAGCGACAAAGTTTCGACAGGGGTTGCATGGGAGACCCAGTACTTC
NA | TRBJ1-2 | TRBV5-1 | TRBD1 | CASSLGQGMIGYTF | TGCGCCAGCAGCCTGGGACAGGGGATGATCGGCTACACCTTC
few | TRBJ1-1 | TRBV27 | NA | CASSLLGPNTEAFF | TGTGCCAGCAGTTTATTGGGCCCGAACACTGAAGCTTTCTTT
NA | TRBJ2-1 | TRBV19 | TRBD2 | CASSIDRLGRDEQFF | TGTGCCAGTAGTATAGATCGTTTGGGGAGGGATGAGCAGTTCTTC
once | TRBJ2-5 | TRBV10-3 | TRBD1 | CAISTGTGQETQYF | TGTGCCATCAGTACAGGGACAGGGCAAGAGACCCAGTACTTC
NA | TRBJ2-7 | TRBV4-1 | TRBD1 | CASSPDPGTGSYEQYF | TGCGCCAGCAGCCCGGATCCCGGGACAGGTTCCTACGAGCAGTACTTC
NA | TRBJ2-7 | TRBV7-2 | TRBD1 | CASSLGSTGGLSYEQYF | TGTGCCAGCAGCTTAGGATCCACAGGGGGTTTATCCTACGAGCAGTACTTC
NA | TRBJ1-1 | TRBV2 | TRBD1 | CASSATGGYTEAFF | TGTGCCAGCAGTGCCACAGGGGGCTACACTGAAGCTTTCTTT
NA | TRBJ2-7 | TRBV7-9 | NA | CASSAPERGYEQYF | TGTGCCAGCAGCGCGCCAGAGAGAGGCTACGAGCAGTACTTC
NA | TRBJ1-2 | TRBV6-1 | TRBD1 | CASSGGTEVFGYTF | TGTGCCAGCAGTGGAGGGACAGAAGTCTTCGGCTACACCTTC
once | TRBJ2-3 | TRBV28 | NA | CASSIKRHPTYTDTQYF | TGTGCCAGCAGTATCAAACGACATCCGACCTACACAGATACGCAGTATTTT